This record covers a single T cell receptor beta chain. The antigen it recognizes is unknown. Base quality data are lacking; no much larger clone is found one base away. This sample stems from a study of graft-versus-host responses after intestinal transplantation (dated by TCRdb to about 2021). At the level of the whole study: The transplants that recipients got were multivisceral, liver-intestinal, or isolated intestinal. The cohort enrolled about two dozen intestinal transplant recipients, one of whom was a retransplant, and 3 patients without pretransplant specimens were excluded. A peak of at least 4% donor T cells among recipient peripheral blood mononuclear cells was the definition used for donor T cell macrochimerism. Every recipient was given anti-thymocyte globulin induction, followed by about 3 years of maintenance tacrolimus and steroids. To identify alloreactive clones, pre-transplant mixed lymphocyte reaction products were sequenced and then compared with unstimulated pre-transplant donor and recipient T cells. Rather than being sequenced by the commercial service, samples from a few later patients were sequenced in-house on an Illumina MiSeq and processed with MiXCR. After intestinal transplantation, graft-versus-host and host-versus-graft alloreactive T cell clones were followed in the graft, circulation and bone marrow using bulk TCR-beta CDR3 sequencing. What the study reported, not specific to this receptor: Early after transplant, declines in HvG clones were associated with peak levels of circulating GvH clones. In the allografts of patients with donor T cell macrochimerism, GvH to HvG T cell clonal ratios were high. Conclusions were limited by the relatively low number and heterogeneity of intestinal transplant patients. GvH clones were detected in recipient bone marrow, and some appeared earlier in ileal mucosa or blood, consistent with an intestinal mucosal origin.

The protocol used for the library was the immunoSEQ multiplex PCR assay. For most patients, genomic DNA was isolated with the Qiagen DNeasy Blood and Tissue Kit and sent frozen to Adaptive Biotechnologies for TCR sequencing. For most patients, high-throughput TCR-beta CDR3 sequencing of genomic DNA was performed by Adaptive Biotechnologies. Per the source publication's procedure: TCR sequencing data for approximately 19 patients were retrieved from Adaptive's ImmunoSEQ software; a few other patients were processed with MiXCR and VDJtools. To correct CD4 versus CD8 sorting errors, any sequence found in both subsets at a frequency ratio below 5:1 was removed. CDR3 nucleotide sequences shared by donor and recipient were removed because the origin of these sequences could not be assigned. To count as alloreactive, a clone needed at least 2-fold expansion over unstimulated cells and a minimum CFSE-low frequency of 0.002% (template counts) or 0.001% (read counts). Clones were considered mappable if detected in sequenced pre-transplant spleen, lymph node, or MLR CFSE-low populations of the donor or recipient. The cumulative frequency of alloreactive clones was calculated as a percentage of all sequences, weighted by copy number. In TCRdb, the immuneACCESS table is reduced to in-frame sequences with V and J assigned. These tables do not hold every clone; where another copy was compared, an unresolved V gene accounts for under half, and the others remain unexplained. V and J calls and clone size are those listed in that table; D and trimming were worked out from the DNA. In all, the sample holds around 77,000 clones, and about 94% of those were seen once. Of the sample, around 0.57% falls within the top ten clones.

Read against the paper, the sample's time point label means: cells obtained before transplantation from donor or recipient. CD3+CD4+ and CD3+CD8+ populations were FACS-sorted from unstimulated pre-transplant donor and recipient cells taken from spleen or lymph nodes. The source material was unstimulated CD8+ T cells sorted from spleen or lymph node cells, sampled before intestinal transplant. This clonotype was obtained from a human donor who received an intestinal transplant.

This receptor has the CDR3 CASSQTTGANQPQHF. Here is the DNA: TGCGCCAGCAGCCAGACGACAGGAGCTAATCAGCCCCAGCATTTT. Recombination joined TRBV4-3 with TRBJ1-5; TRBD1 is perhaps the D gene, given 6 matching bases. From the germline V gene, CDR1 is LGHNA and CDR2 is YSLEER. There are 15 amino acids in the CDR3, from cysteine to phenylalanine inclusive. The entry retains the CDR3 DNA only, 45 bases that are in frame from base 1. Cut back by 3 bases and 4 bases, the V and J ends lie 13 bases apart.